This T cell receptor beta chain was identified in a study of a mutant IDH1 vaccine in newly diagnosed glioma. Study-wide background: Treated patients had a mean age of approximately 40 years and a roughly 62% male, 37.5% female split. Patients were pretreated with radiotherapy, temozolomide, or both, mostly both.

TCRdb's copy holds only in-frame clones and misses some; the assay was immunoSEQ multiplex PCR. This sample yields around 28,000 clones, of which around 80% are seen a single time; about a sixth belongs to the top ten. CDR1 ENHRY and CDR2 SYGVKD come from the germline V gene. With 4 bases removed from V and 7 bases from J, the gap between germline ends came to 7 bases. There are 11 residues in the CDR3. Indicated time point: week 23, last vaccination. Topical imiquimod was applied with each vaccine dose, which held 300 ug of mutant IDH1 20-mer peptide. A word on this clone: Its antigen remains unidentified.

The gene calls are TRBV10-3 and TRBJ1-1, with D unresolved. This clonotype was sampled from a woman between 25 and 40 years old with glioma. This sample comprised PBMCs, obtained from a glioma patient whose treatment included an IDH1 peptide vaccine. The CDR3 DNA sequence: TGTGCCATCAGTGCGGGGAGTGAAGCTTTCTTT. As protein: CAISAGSEAFF.